This TCR beta chain was obtained from a study of blood T cells in healthy people across ages. General study findings and limits: With naive T cell percentage, TCR beta diversity showed a strong correlation. When one million T cells were used, diversity estimates were thought to be underestimates.

It was with a sample-barcoded 5' primer and a J-beta primer mix that a second PCR of roughly 7 to 12 cycles was run. TCRdb fed the 5' RACE reads into MiXCR, producing one record per CDR3 protein. The sample contains hundreds of thousands of distinct CDR3 sequences, 32% of which appear only once. In its sample, this clonotype was seen a few times. Its target is not known. Germline V gene data show CDR1 as SEHNR and CDR2 as FQNEAQ (reference sequence). V was pared by 6 bases and J by 0 bases, with 4 bases of the junction left unmatched. The CDR3 spans 14 residues. The sample was blood. V is TRBV7-9 and J is TRBJ1-1; 7 positions agree with TRBD1. This clonotype originated in a woman older than 75 in good health. DNA for the CDR3: TGTGCCAGCAGGGGAGGGACAGTGAACACTGAAGCTTTCTTT. It codes for CASRGGTVNTEAFF.